Presented here are 12 T cell receptor beta chains from one specimen sequenced in a study of vaccination effects on CD4 cells after COVID-19. Data came from immunoSEQ multiplex PCR; TCRdb stores just in-frame clones and leaves some out. The sample has over 50,000 clones; around 73% are singletons. In the ViraFEST assay, antigen-specific CD4+ clonotypes were identified by expansion after peptide-pool stimulation. Following 10 days of culture, CD4+ T cells were isolated. Everyone in the study got two shots of either the BNT162b2 or mRNA-1273 vaccine. The antigens for these receptors are not known. The sequences come from CD4+ T cells from PBMCs cultured with HCoV-229E spike peptides, collected after COVID-19 vaccination. The receptors shown here come from a human donor who received a COVID-19 vaccine.

The J gene is TRBJ2-2, the V gene TRBV9; no reliable D call. With 3 bases removed from V and 3 bases from J, the gap between germline ends came to 12 bases. CDR3 length: 15 residues. Germline V CDR1 and CDR2: SGDLS, YYNGEE. CDR3 residues: CASSGQEFYTGELFF. CDR3 sequence (DNA): TGTGCCAGCAGCGGCCAAGAATTTTACACCGGGGAGCTGTTTTTT.

In this sample, this clone turned up once. The rearrangement links TRBV7-2 to TRBJ1-2; TRBD1 is a possible D gene (6 bases). Trimming removed 5 bases from V and 6 bases from J, with 25 bases in between. CDR3 length: 17 amino acids. Germline loops: CDR1 SGHTA, CDR2 FQGNSA. The CDR3 coding sequence is TGTGCCAGCAGCCCGAGAGCGTTGCGGCAGGGGAAAGATGGCTACACCTTC. Residues: CASSPRALRQGKDGYTF.

The chain has TRBV5-1 and TRBJ1-1; D gene unclear. In germline, CDR1 is SGHRS, CDR2 YFSETQ. This CDR3 has 14 residues. V was clipped by 0 bases and J by 3 bases, with 9 bases between them. CDR3 sequence: CASSLAEGDTEAFF. In nucleotides, the CDR3 is TGCGCCAGCAGCTTGGCCGAAGGAGACACTGAAGCTTTCTTT.

The chain has TRBV5-4 and TRBJ2-5, with D unclear. Per germline, CDR1 SGHNT and CDR2 YYREEE (reference sequence). This CDR3 is 10 amino acids long. Trimming took off 6 bases at V and 4 bases at J, with 4 bases between the two ends. CDR3 in DNA: TGTGCCAGCACGGGAGAGACCCAGTACTTC. Translated, it gives CASTGETQYF.

The rearrangement joins TRBV30 to TRBJ1-3, with TRBD1 matching over 7 bases. CDR1 and CDR2 (germline): GTSNPN, SVGIG (reference sequence). V lost 1 base to trimming and J lost 0 bases; unmatched junction nucleotides: 9. The CDR3 loop spans 17 amino acids. In DNA, the CDR3 is TGTGCCTGGAGTGATAAGACAGGGACAAGCTCTGGAAACACCATATATTTT. This gives the protein CAWSDKTGTSSGNTIYF.

This clone was counted only a few times. V and J are TRBV28 and TRBJ2-2; D remains ambiguous. The V gene's germline CDR1 is MDHEN and CDR2 SYDVKM. The germline V and J ends were trimmed by 5 bases and 4 bases, with 17 bases remaining between them. CDR3 length: 16 residues. For the CDR3, the DNA is TGTGCCAGCAGTAAGCCTGGGCAGGTCAGCACCGGGGAGCTGTTTTTT. Translated: CASSKPGQVSTGELFF.

J is TRBJ1-4 and V is TRBV5-1; D might be TRBD1 (6 bases). The germline gives CDR1 SGHRS, CDR2 YFSETQ. The CDR3 is 14 amino acids. The ends were cut back, 6 bases at V and 4 bases at J, with 13 bases in the middle. The CDR3 coding sequence is TGCGCCAGCACCCGAGGGGGAGGTAATGAAAAACTGTTTTTT. Its protein is CASTRGGGNEKLFF.

The gene calls are TRBV14 and TRBJ2-1, with 7 bases fitting TRBD2. The junction had 16 bases not matched to a gene; V was cut back by 5 bases and J by 0 bases. Per the germline V gene, CDR1 is SGHDN and CDR2 is FVKESK. This CDR3 spans 19 amino acids. DNA for the CDR3: TGTGCCAGCAGCTCAAGGAGCGGGATGTCTTTGAGCTCCTACAATGAGCAGTTCTTC. This encodes CASSSRSGMSLSSYNEQFF.

V is TRBV3-1 (or the pseudogene TRBV3-2) and J is TRBJ2-3; unclear D gene. The CDR3 contains 11 residues. Germline CDR1 is LGHDT and CDR2 is YNNKEL (reference sequence). V was cut by 1 base and J by 6 bases, with 2 bases left in between. The chain's CDR3 is CASSQGDTQYF. In DNA, the CDR3 is TGTGCCAGCAGCCAAGGGGATACGCAGTATTTT.

V usage is TRBV5-1 and J usage is TRBJ1-3; no clear D. CDR3 length equals 16 residues. V lost 0 bases, J lost 4 bases, and 14 bases lay in between. From germline, CDR1 is SGHRS and CDR2 YFSETQ. The CDR3 DNA follows: TGCGCCAGCAGCTTGGACATGGGCTTTACGGGAAACACCATATATTTT. Protein sequence: CASSLDMGFTGNTIYF.

This chain connects TRBV27 to TRBJ2-5; TRBD1 might be the D (5 bases). Trimming took 6 bases from V and 5 from J, leaving 13 bases between them. The germline V gene encodes CDR1 MNHEY and CDR2 SMNVEV (reference sequence). This CDR3 has 13 residues. CDR3 bases: TGTGCCAGCAGCAATAGGGGTGGGGAGACCCAGTACTTC. Amino acid sequence: CASSNRGGETQYF.

The chain is built from TRBV7-3 and TRBJ2-1, with 9 bases identical to TRBD2. This CDR3 spans 15 amino acids. Trimming at V came to 1 base and at J to 2 bases, leaving 0 bases not matched to a gene. CDR1 SGHTA and CDR2 FQGTGA come from the germline V gene. The CDR3 DNA sequence: TGTGCCAGCAGCTTAAGCGGGGGGGCCTACAATGAGCAGTTCTTC. Translating gives CASSLSGGAYNEQFF.